This T cell receptor (beta chain) appears in the sequencing data of a study of T cell responses to AZD1222 COVID-19 vaccine. Here immunoSEQ multiplex PCR was the method, and the copy in TCRdb shows in-frame clones only, minus some. The sample lists 85,000 to 90,000 clones; around 90% were seen once. On this clone itself: The antigen remains unidentified.

Per germline, CDR1 SGHDT and CDR2 YYEEEE. The junction had 9 bases not matched to a gene; V was cut back by 6 bases and J by 4 bases. This CDR3 has 16 amino acids. Study-wide results and limits: Among the donors, most were white British and more were female, and clonal diversity was possibly underestimated.

This sequence joins TRBV5-6 and TRBJ1-5, with 11 bases that match TRBD1. The input for sequencing was peripheral blood, taken on day 0 of MenACWY control vaccination. The sequence came from an adult in good health. The CDR3, as DNA: TGTGCCAGCACCAAAAGGACAGGGGGCTTGAATCAGCCCCAGCATTTT. Protein product: CASTKRTGGLNQPQHF.